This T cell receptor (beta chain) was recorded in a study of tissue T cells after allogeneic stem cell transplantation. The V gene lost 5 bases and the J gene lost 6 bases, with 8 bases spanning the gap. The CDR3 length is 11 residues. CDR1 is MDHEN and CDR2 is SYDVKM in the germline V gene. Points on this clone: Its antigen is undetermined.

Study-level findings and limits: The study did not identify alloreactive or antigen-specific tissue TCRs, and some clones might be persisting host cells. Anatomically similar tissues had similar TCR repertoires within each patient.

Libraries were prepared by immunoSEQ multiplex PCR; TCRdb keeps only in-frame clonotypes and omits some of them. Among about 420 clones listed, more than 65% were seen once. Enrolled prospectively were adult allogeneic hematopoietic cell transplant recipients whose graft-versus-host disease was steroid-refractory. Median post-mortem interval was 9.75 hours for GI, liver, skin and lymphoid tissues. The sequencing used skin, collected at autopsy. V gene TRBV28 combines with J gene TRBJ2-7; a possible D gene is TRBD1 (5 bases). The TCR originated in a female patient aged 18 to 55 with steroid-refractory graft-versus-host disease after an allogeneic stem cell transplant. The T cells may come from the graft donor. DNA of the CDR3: TGTGCCAGCAGTATCCAGGGCGAGCAGTACTTC. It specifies CASSIQGEQYF.